This entry lists 11 T cell receptor beta chains sequenced from one sample in a study of Ad26.COV2.S vaccination and SARS-CoV-2 variants. Here immunoSEQ multiplex PCR was the method, and the copy in TCRdb shows in-frame clones only, minus some. The data show about 480,000 clones, with around nine tenths seen just once and roughly 13% held by the top ten. Sample treatment: some 20 received Ad26.COV2.S at low or high dose, single or two shots; five or six received placebo; per-sample allocation not given. The samples were gathered on day 63 after the first injection of vaccine or placebo. Material: peripheral blood, obtained in a trial of Ad26.COV2.S vaccine versus placebo. These TCRs come from a person between 18 and 65 years old who received the Ad26.COV2.S COVID-19 vaccine or a placebo.

The V gene is TRBV14, the J gene TRBJ1-1; D ambiguous. Germline CDR1 and CDR2: SGHDN and FVKESK. Trimming stripped 4 bases from V and 3 bases from J, with 9 bases between. This CDR3 has 13 residues. The CDR3: CASSPQPDTEAFF. The CDR3 coding sequence is TGTGCCAGCAGCCCCCAGCCCGACACTGAAGCTTTCTTT.

The chain links TRBV2 to TRBJ2-7, with TRBD1 as a possible D gene (6 bases). This CDR3 spans 13 amino acids. From germline, CDR1 is SNHLY and CDR2 FYNNEI. V shed 1 base and J shed 2 bases, with 6 bases lying between them. DNA of the CDR3: TGTGCCAGCAGTGAAGGGACAGCCTACGAGCAGTACTTC. Encoded protein: CASSEGTAYEQYF.

This clone was counted between two and nine times. This chain connects TRBV25-1 to TRBJ1-5; D is perhaps TRBD1 (5 bases). Trimming stripped 2 bases from V and 7 bases from J, with 12 bases between. This CDR3 is 14 amino acids long. The germline gives CDR1 MGHDK, CDR2 SYGVNS. In DNA, the CDR3 is TGTGCCAGCAGTGAAAGTGGGGGGAGCCAGCCCCAGCATTTT. Residues: CASSESGGSQPQHF.

The J gene is TRBJ2-6, the V gene TRBV7-2; D not certain. CDR1 is SGHTA and CDR2 is FQGNSA in the germline V gene. The CDR3 totals 17 residues. The V end lost 5 bases, the J end lost 0 bases, and 14 bases lay between the germline ends. The CDR3 is CASSRRTGSSGANVLTF. The CDR3 DNA sequence: TGTGCCAGCAGCCGTCGGACGGGTAGCTCTGGGGCCAACGTCCTGACTTTC.

The chain employs TRBV7-9 and TRBJ2-5; D ambiguous. Germline lookup yields CDR1 SEHNR and CDR2 FQNEAQ (reference sequence). This CDR3 is built from 12 residues. Trimming removed 5 bases at V and 5 bases at J, with 9 bases between. The CDR3 reads CASSPLAETQYF. The CDR3 DNA is TGTGCCAGCAGCCCCCTTGCTGAGACCCAGTACTTC.

This chain joins TRBV30 and TRBJ2-5; D possibly corresponds to TRBD2 (5 bases). The CDR3 sequence is 12 residues long. Trimming left V 5 bases short and J 4 bases short, with 11 bases between. Germline assignment: CDR1 GTSNPN and CDR2 SVGIG (reference sequence). CDR3 in DNA: TGTGCCTGGGGACTCGAGGGAGAGACCCAGTACTTC. Translated, it gives CAWGLEGETQYF.

The V call is TRBV24-1, the J call TRBJ2-3; perhaps D is TRBD1 or TRBD2 (5 bases each). Germline V gene sequence: CDR1 KGHDR, CDR2 SFDVKD. V was shortened by 4 bases and J by 3 bases, with 13 bases between the two germline ends. This CDR3 spans 15 amino acids. CDR3 sequence (DNA): TGTGCCACCAGTGAGTCCCTCTGGGGGACAGATACGCAGTATTTT. It translates to CATSESLWGTDTQYF.

This chain links TRBV30 with TRBJ1-1; D is undetermined. This CDR3 comprises 11 residues. The ends were cut back, 6 bases at V and 3 bases at J, with 8 bases in the middle. The germline gives CDR1 GTSNPN, CDR2 SVGIG (reference sequence). The CDR3 loop reads CACSNHTEAFF. CDR3 DNA sequence: TGTGCCTGCAGCAACCACACTGAAGCTTTCTTT.

The gene calls are TRBV28 and TRBJ2-5; a weak D match, TRBD1 (7 bases). Germline V gene sequence: CDR1 MDHEN, CDR2 SYDVKM. The CDR3 loop spans 13 amino acids. V lost 7 bases and J lost 2, with 11 bases in between. The CDR3 loop reads CASTAGGQETQYF. The CDR3 DNA reads TGTGCCAGCACTGCAGGGGGGCAAGAGACCCAGTACTTC. Together with reference TRBV28 and TRBJ2-5, the CDR3 gives the full variable domain: DVKVTQSSRYLVKRTGEKVFLECVQDMDHENMFWYRQDPGLGLRLIYFSYDVKMKEKGDIPEGYSVSREKKERFSLILESASTNQTSMYLCASTAGGQETQYFGPGTRLLVL.

V usage is TRBV5-1 and J usage is TRBJ2-2, with TRBD2 matching over 9 bases. Germline V lookup: CDR1 SGHRS, CDR2 YFSETQ. Germline trimming cut 4 bases from V and 7 bases from J; bases unmatched to any gene: 14. The length of the CDR3 is 17 residues. In nucleotides, the CDR3 is TGCGCCAGCAGCCCTAGAGCCTCTAGCGGGACAGTCGGGGAGCTGTTTTTT. It specifies CASSPRASSGTVGELFF.

The CDR3 here is CASLSALADTQYF. CDR3 DNA sequence: TGTGCCAGCTTGTCCGCGCTGGCAGATACGCAGTATTTT. The chain recombines TRBV6-6 with TRBJ2-3; D unclear. CDR1 is MNHNY, CDR2 SVGAGI, per germline (reference sequence). The CDR3 contains 13 residues. With 8 bases removed from V and 4 bases from J, the gap between germline ends came to 13 bases.